The sequence of this TCR beta chain was determined in a study of blood T cells in healthy people across ages. CDR1 and CDR2 from the germline V gene are MNHEY and SVGAGI. This CDR3 region has 13 residues. V was clipped by 5 bases and J by 5 bases, with 13 bases between them. A second about 7 to 12 cycle PCR used barcoded and J-beta primers. TCRdb used MiXCR to reprocess the 5' RACE reads, holding one entry per CDR3 protein. Of 550,000 to 650,000 distinct CDR3 sequences in the sample, about 26% were seen once. Another study also made use of these data, one on T cells of mothers and their children. That source reports: Sequencing returned over 9 million TCR beta CDR3 reads per mother and around 3 million per child.

Input material: blood. J is TRBJ2-7 and V is TRBV6-5; no clear D gene. This clonotype originated in a boy aged 2 to 10 in good health. This CDR3 reads CASSRSRRHEQYF. The CDR3 region has the DNA TGTGCCAGCAGTCGATCAAGGCGACACGAGCAGTACTTC.